This T cell receptor (beta chain) was recorded in a study of CXCR3-negative and CXCR3-positive naive CD8 T cells. Study results and limitations: Naive cells, whether CXCR3-negative or CXCR3-positive, had similar TRBV-TRBJ usage, while memory cells differed. Similarly elevated diversity marked both naive subsets, with memory CD8+ cells showing far lower diversity.

As for this clonotype: Its specificity is not known.

Researchers prepared the TRB cDNA libraries using 5' RACE with UMI labels. TCRdb reprocessed the 5' RACE reads and stores each CDR3 protein as one record, lacking DNA. The listing contains about 120,000 distinct CDR3 sequences. CDR1 is MNHEY and CDR2 is SMNVEV in the germline V gene (reference sequence). The CDR3 sequence is 15 residues long. V is TRBV27 and J is TRBJ1-1; the D gene TCRdb calls, TRBD1, cannot be checked with no DNA. Source material: naive CXCR3- CD8+ T cells from blood. The subset denotes: CD45RO-CCR7+CD27+CD95- naive CD8+ T cells lacking CXCR3 (TNR3-). This receptor was obtained from a human donor in good health. Some clones in this sample may be carry-over from other donors' samples. The CDR3 spells CASSLGQGLNTEAFF.